This T cell receptor (beta chain) was documented in a study of blood T cell repertoires in COVID-19. Study summary: Collection of acute and convalescent COVID-19 samples took place in the United States, Italy and Spain. The cDNA or gDNA used as material had been derived from T cells, B-cell-depleted T cells, or PBMCs.

V dropped 3 bases and J dropped 8; count of bases not matched to a gene: 6. Germline values: CDR1 SNHLY, CDR2 FYNNEI. CDR3 length equals 14 residues. As processed by the authors: Amplification with reference gene primers provided the estimates of nucleated cell counts. The repertoire was sequenced with immunoSEQ multiplex PCR; TCRdb's copy has only in-frame clones and lacks some. From that table come the V and J calls and clone size; the DNA was used to work out D and trimming. The table shows fewer than 350,000 clones, with under 90% occurring only once. The chain couples TRBV2 to TRBJ1-4; TRBD1 agrees at 7 bases. This receptor was taken from a woman aged 55-75 years with active or convalescent COVID-19. The sample taken for sequencing was peripheral blood. CDR3 DNA sequence: TGTGCCAGCAGTGACGGAGGGGGCAGGGAAAAACTGTTTTTT. Translation gives CASSDGGGREKLFF.